This T cell receptor (beta chain) was recovered during a study of blood T cell repertoires in COVID-19. As for the study in general: Acute and convalescent COVID-19 specimens originated in the United States, Italy and Spain. Nucleic acid was either cDNA or gDNA, and it came from T cells, B-cell-depleted T cells, or PBMCs.

Looked up from germline, CDR1 is LNHDA and CDR2 is SQIVND (reference sequence). The CDR3 sequence is 17 residues long. Trimming took off 5 bases at V and 0 bases at J, with 17 bases between the two ends. As originally analysed: Amplification of reference gene primers provided the estimated nucleated cell counts. Repertoires were generated with immunoSEQ multiplex PCR, while TCRdb's copy carries only in-frame clones and drops some. V, J and clone size are taken as reported in that table, and D and trimming were inferred from the DNA itself. In the table there are roughly 130,000 clones, about 88% of which are singletons.

The specimen sequenced was peripheral blood. The J gene is TRBJ1-5, the V gene TRBV19; D perhaps matches TRBD1 (5 bases). The origin of this receptor is a man aged 50-59 years with active COVID-19. CDR3 region: CASSGIDSSPSNQPQHF. The CDR3 coding sequence is TGTGCCAGTAGTGGGATAGACAGTTCTCCTAGCAATCAGCCCCAGCATTTT. Full variable domain (outside the CDR3, taken from reference TRBV19 and TRBJ1-5): DGGITQSPKYLFRKEGQNVTLSCEQNLNHDAMYWYRQDPGQGLRLIYYSQIVNDFQKGDIAEGYSVSREKKESFPLTVTSAQKNPTAFYLCASSGIDSSPSNQPQHFGDGTRLSIL.